Listed below are T cell receptor beta chains from one sample, sequenced in a study of CD8+ T cells in alopecia areata. Using immunoSEQ multiplex PCR, the repertoire was profiled, and TCRdb retains in-frame clones only, with some absent. The sample gives 98,000 or so clones, 60% to 65% of which show up once; 15% is in the top ten. This material consisted of CD8+ T cells sorted from blood, taken at week 4, from a patient treated with tofacitinib. Receptors originate from a human donor with alopecia areata. CDR3s leave out the opening cysteine and the closing phenylalanine or tryptophan. The order of the fields is J gene, V gene, CDR3 protein.

TRBJ1-1,TRBV6-5,ASSYWTGVNTEAF
TRBJ2-3,TRBV27,ASSHRGQDYTDTQY
TRBJ1-1,TRBV30,AWSYRTGPNTEAF
TRBJ1-6,TRBV6-1,ASSADGGSYNSPLH
TRBJ2-2,TRBV6-5,ASSYDSSNTGELF
TRBJ2-7,TRBV5-1,ASSYGTGAYEQY
TRBJ2-7,TRBV5-5,ASSWATDEQY
TRBJ1-3,TRBV2,ASGGQGQYSGNTIY
TRBJ1-1,TRBV27,ASSPGSGGTEAF
TRBJ2-2,TRBV5-1,ASSSTGAGELF
TRBJ2-1,TRBV6-5,ASSPGLLNFDEQF
TRBJ2-1,TRBV5-1,ASSLGLAWNNEQF
TRBJ1-5,TRBV19,ASSPQGAGNQPQH
TRBJ2-5,TRBV7-9,ASPGVAPETQY
TRBJ2-7,TRBV29-1,SVDSSGDSYEQY
TRBJ2-7,TRBV19,ASSIAGRPEEQY
TRBJ2-7,TRBV11-2,ASSDPGQGTYEQY
TRBJ1-1,TRBV7-9,ATEGEPTEAF
TRBJ1-2,TRBV4-3,ASSQDRTDYGYT
TRBJ1-2,TRBV29-1,SVPRGSYYGYT
TRBJ1-1,TRBV19,ASSWAGTGDTEAF
TRBJ2-7,TRBV29-1,SVFLRGNTDEQY
TRBJ2-5,TRBV13,ASSSPSGETQY